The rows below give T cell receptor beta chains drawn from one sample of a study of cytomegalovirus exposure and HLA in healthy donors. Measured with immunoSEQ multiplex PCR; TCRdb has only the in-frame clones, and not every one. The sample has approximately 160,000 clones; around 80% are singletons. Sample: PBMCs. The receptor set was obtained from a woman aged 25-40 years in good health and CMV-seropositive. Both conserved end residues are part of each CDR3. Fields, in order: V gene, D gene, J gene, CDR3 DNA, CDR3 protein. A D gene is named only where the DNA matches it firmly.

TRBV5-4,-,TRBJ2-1,TGTGCCAGCAGCCCGGGTAAGATCGACTCCTACAATGAGCAGTTCTTC,CASSPGKIDSYNEQFF
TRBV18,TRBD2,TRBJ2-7,TGTGCCAGCTCACCACTAGCGGGAGCCACCGAGCAGTACTTC,CASSPLAGATEQYF
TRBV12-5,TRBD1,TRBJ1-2,TGTGCTAGTGGTTTGCCCCGGACAGGGGATGGCTACACCTTC,CASGLPRTGDGYTF
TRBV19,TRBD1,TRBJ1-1,TGTGCCAGTATCCCGGGGGGACAGGGGTACACTGAAGCTTTCTTT,CASIPGGQGYTEAFF
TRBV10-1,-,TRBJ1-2,TGCGCCAGCAGTGAGTCGCGGGTTGACGGCTACACCTTC,CASSESRVDGYTF
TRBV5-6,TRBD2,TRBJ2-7,TGTGCCAGCAGCTTTAGCGGGAGCCCCTACGAGCAGTACTTC,CASSFSGSPYEQYF
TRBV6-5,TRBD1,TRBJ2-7,TGTGCCAGCAGTTACTTTACTGACAGGGGCATTCCGCAGTACTTC,CASSYFTDRGIPQYF
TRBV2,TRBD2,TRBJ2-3,TGTGCCAGCACAGCCCCTAGCGGGATTACAGATACGCAGTATTTT,CASTAPSGITDTQYF
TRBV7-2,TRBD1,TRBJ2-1,TGTGCCAGCAGCGTCGGGACAGCCTACAATGAGCAGTTCTTC,CASSVGTAYNEQFF
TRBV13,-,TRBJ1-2,TGTGCCAGCAGCCAGCTCGGAGGCAGAACCCCTAACTATGGCTACACCTTC,CASSQLGGRTPNYGYTF
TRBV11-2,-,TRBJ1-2,TGTGCCAGCAGACACTCAGGGGATAACTATGGCTACACCTTC,CASRHSGDNYGYTF
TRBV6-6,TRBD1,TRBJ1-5,TGTGCCAGCAGTTCCGGGACAGGGTACGACAATCAGCCCCAGCATTTT,CASSSGTGYDNQPQHF
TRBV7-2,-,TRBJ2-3,TGTGCCAGCAGCTTCGTACAGGGGACTGCAGATACGCAGTATTTT,CASSFVQGTADTQYF
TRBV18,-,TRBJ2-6,TGTGCCAGCTCACCGACAGGATTCGGTGGGGCCAACGTCCTGACTTTC,CASSPTGFGGANVLTF
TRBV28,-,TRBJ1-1,TGTGCCAGCAGTTTAGGTGCGGGGTCTTTCTTT,CASSLGAGSFF
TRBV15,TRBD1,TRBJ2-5,TGTGCCACCAGCAGAGATCGGGACAGGTACCAAGAGACCCAGTACTTC,CATSRDRDRYQETQYF
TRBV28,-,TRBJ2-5,TGTGCCAGCAACCCCCAGGGCCTCCAAGAGACCCAGTACTTC,CASNPQGLQETQYF
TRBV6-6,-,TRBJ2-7,TGTGCCAGCAGTTTAACCGGGACTGTGGGCTCCTACGAGCAGTACTTC,CASSLTGTVGSYEQYF